The clone carrying this TCR beta chain has just a few counts. Its antigen is as yet unknown. This sample was included in a study of blood T cells in healthy people across ages. Findings of the study overall: Roughly linear age-related decline in beta diversity appeared, significant by age around 38.

The germline gives CDR1 MNHEY, CDR2 SMNVEV (reference sequence). With 1 base removed from V and 3 bases from J, the gap between germline ends came to 12 bases. The CDR3 totals 16 residues. Through a sample-barcoded 5' primer and a J-beta primer mix, a second PCR was run for about 6 to 11 cycles. TCRdb used MiXCR to reprocess the 5' RACE reads, holding one entry per CDR3 protein. In the table there are 700,000 to 1,000,000 distinct CDR3 sequences, approximately 44% of which are singletons. The source of this sequence is a man aged 60 to 75 in good health. The rearrangement joins TRBV27 to TRBJ2-2, with D possibly TRBD2 on 6 matching bases. Sequenced material: blood. The CDR3 protein is CASSLFQGGDTGELFF. CDR3 DNA: TGTGCCAGCAGTTTATTCCAGGGAGGTGACACCGGGGAGCTGTTTTTT.